This T cell receptor (beta chain) was identified during a study of cytomegalovirus exposure and HLA in healthy donors. Study conclusions and caveats: TCR beta chains associated with HLA were, in a later analysis, more clonally expanded than equally common others. Compared with the roughly 700-donor mean, an Asian-associated ancestry cluster reportedly had fewer N-insertions, according to a later analysis.

CDR3 length: 14 residues. Germline CDR1 and CDR2: SGHTA and FQGNSA. The V and J ends lost 10 bases and 6 bases, in that order; junction bases with no gene match: 11. In the PCR, 60 Vbeta and 13 Jbeta primers were used. Repertoires were generated with immunoSEQ multiplex PCR, while TCRdb's copy carries only in-frame clones and drops some. The table records approximately 190,000 clones, 75% to 90% of them present only once. This clone was seen a single time. Its antigen is as yet unknown. The sequenced sample consisted of PBMCs. The sequence came from a man aged 35 to 55 in good health and CMV-seropositive. The rearrangement uses TRBV7-2 and TRBJ1-2, with 10 bases matching TRBD1. CDR3 nucleotide sequence: TGTGCCACCAAACAACCGGGACAGGGGCATGGCTACACCTTC. Its translation is CATKQPGQGHGYTF. The full variable domain, rest sourced from reference TRBV7-2 and TRBJ1-2, is GAGVSQSPSNKVTEKGKDVELRCDPISGHTALYWYRQSLGQGLEFLIYFQGNSAPDKSGLPSDRFSAERTGGSVSTLTIQRTQQEDSAVYLCATKQPGQGHGYTFGSGTRLTVV.